This entry describes one TCR beta chain. The antigen is not known. Germline V gene sequence: CDR1 SGHRS, CDR2 YFSETQ. V was clipped by 0 bases and J by 0 bases, with 6 bases between them. This CDR3 comprises 14 residues. The donor cohort consisted entirely of Caucasian adults residing in Nashville, Tennessee. In the original workflow: Without quality scores, immunoSEQ junctional reads could not be filtered like full-length reads. Sequencing used immunoSEQ multiplex PCR; TCRdb keeps in-frame clones, though not all of them. The V and J calls and clone size are taken from that table; D and trimming were inferred from the DNA. The table lists hundreds of thousands of clones, roughly four fifths of them singletons. This specimen comes from a study of shared clonotypes between healthy human individuals. The study, taken as a whole, reports: Deeper or shallower sequencing was expected to change how clonotypes are shared among donors. Only blood samples were collected, and tissue repertoires likely differ.

Specimen: PBMCs. The source of this sequence is a woman aged 40 to 55 in good health. Some clones in this sample may be carry-over from other donors' samples. The rearrangement uses TRBV5-1 and TRBJ1-1; the D is unclear. CDR3 residues: CASSLDRMNTEAFF. The CDR3 DNA follows: TGCGCCAGCAGCTTGGACCGCATGAACACTGAAGCTTTCTTT.